This is a list of T cell receptor beta chains from one sample in a study of blood T cell repertoires in COVID-19. Method: immunoSEQ multiplex PCR; TCRdb's copy keeps in-frame clones and lacks some. The sample holds approximately 61,000 clones, 75% to 90% seen once. Input material: peripheral blood. These receptors all stem from a human donor in a cohort sampled during active COVID-19. CDR3s include the opening cysteine and the closing phenylalanine or tryptophan. Each record gives: V gene, CDR3 protein.

>TRBV7-9
CASSASTPTNEKLFF
>TRBV18
CASSPGHRYEQYF
>TRBV4-1
CASSQVEGAREYEQYF
>TRBV7-9
CASSSSGFMQYF
>TRBV7-9
CASSGTGISPSGANVLTF
>TRBV2
CASSNRGLSPEQYF
>TRBV7-3
CASSLNRGREETQYF
>TRBV9
CASSAFRADTEAFF
>TRBV5-6
CASSLEGHLYEQYF
>TRBV19
CASSIAGTLGQFF
>TRBV6-5
CASSYSRDRGNTIYF
>TRBV18
CASSRRDRGRWTEAFF
>TRBV7-3
CASSATGGAFNEQFF
>TRBV7-2
CASTPGDRARGQFF
>TRBV7-8
CASSLQSGHNYGYTF
>TRBV5-4
CASSLRLAGGASTDTQYF
>TRBV3-1/TRBV3-2
CASSQMEREAFF
>TRBV7-2
CASSQNRGRQPQHF
>TRBV13
CASSLGVTSGSNTQYF
>TRBV28
CASRQQGVTEAFF
>TRBV28
CASSQTSGGTYEQYF
>TRBV30
CAWSWGGIQPQHF
>TRBV6-7
CASSRDGTGYEQYF
>TRBV19
CASSPPGQFRYGYTF
>TRBV19
CASSDRDRHYGYTF
>TRBV11-3
CASSSRGARGNTIYF
>TRBV28
CASIRTGATYYGYTF
>TRBV5-1
CASTHRTGSYEQYF
>TRBV5-1
CASRIRGSNTEAFF
>TRBV9
CASSAGLAGARDTQYF
>TRBV2
CASRQGGELFF
>TRBV19
CASSIGWASEQYF
>TRBV28
CASSPQGQGDETQYF
>TRBV6-2/TRBV6-3
CASSYPGNSKKYF
>TRBV7-2
CASSTRRGMGGEQFF
>TRBV7-9
CASRTDSNQPQHF
>TRBV4-1
CASSQDSRREDTEAFF
>TRBV27
CASSLAGTDTGELFF
>TRBV9
CASSVEESGRMAAFF
>TRBV7-3
CASSLWGGTEAFF
>TRBV19
CASRTPGTGGRYEQFF
>TRBV6-5
CASSLGGLLRVNEQFF
>TRBV28
CASKAEGFNYGYTF
>TRBV6-2/TRBV6-3
CASSFGLAGVTGELFF
>TRBV28
CASSWVGTANYEQYF
>TRBV27
CASSRLAGTLYEQYF
>TRBV7-2
CASSLDLKRRNTQYF
>TRBV28
CASRGGFYEQYF
>TRBV6-6
CASTIDSDQPQHF
>TRBV5-4
CASSSTGRANYGYTF
>TRBV6-6
CASSLTSGPYEQYF
>TRBV25-1
CASSPAGQGSEKLFF
>TRBV6-6
CASSLWGQGPVNTEAFF